This note documents a single T cell receptor beta chain sequence. The antigen is unknown. V gave up 1 base and J gave up 2 bases, with 6 bases separating them. This CDR3 has 14 amino acids. Germline values: CDR1 SGDLS, CDR2 YYNGEE. The sample belongs to a study of T cell responses to AZD1222 COVID-19 vaccine. The method was immunoSEQ multiplex PCR; TCRdb's version includes in-frame clones alone and lacks a portion of them. The sample has 200,000 to 250,000 clones, about 94% seen once; the top ten hold approximately 1.5%. Study-level points and caveats: Only five or six AZD1222 recipients tested seropositive at baseline. Compared with day 0, the breadth and depth of the Spike-specific TCR repertoire rose significantly after two doses of AZD1222. At 160-218 and 743-854, vaccine-associated CD4 TCRs were dominant, and they spanned spike.

The specimen comprised peripheral blood, sampled 28 days after the second dose of the MenACWY control vaccine. The chain recombines TRBV9 with TRBJ2-2; no clear D. The clonotype comes from an adult who received the MenACWY meningococcal vaccine as a control. The CDR3 DNA reads TGTGCCAGCAGCGTACTGGGAAACACCGGGGAGCTGTTTTTT. Translated, it gives CASSVLGNTGELFF. Full variable domain (missing parts from reference TRBV9 and TRBJ2-2): DSGVTQTPKHLITATGQRVTLRCSPRSGDLSVYWYQQSLDQGLQFLIQYYNGEERAKGNILERFSAQQFPDLHSELNLSSLELGDSALYFCASSVLGNTGELFFGEGSRLTVL.